This T cell receptor (beta chain) was identified in a study of blood T cell repertoires in COVID-19. In the study overall: Researchers got acute and convalescent COVID-19 samples from the United States, Italy and Spain. T cells, B-cell-depleted T cells, or PBMCs supplied cDNA or gDNA.

Under the authors' procedure: Reference gene primer amplification in the assay estimated nucleated cell counts. The method was immunoSEQ multiplex PCR; TCRdb's version includes in-frame clones alone and lacks a portion of them. V and J calls and clone size are as listed in that table; D and trimming were resolved from the DNA. The sample yields approximately 200,000 clones, about 87% seen once. This TCR was sampled from a woman in her thirties with acute or convalescent COVID-19. Material: peripheral blood.

CDR3 sequence (DNA): TGTGCCACCAGCAGAGATAGGAGTAAAGAGACCCAGTACTTC. Amino acid sequence: CATSRDRSKETQYF. The chain combines TRBV15 with TRBJ2-5; D uncertain. The CDR3 contains 14 residues. Per the germline V gene, CDR1 is LNHNV and CDR2 is YYDKDF (reference sequence). With 0 bases removed from V and 3 bases from J, the gap between germline ends came to 8 bases.